This T cell receptor beta chain was identified during a study of technical replicates of blood from several donors. Germline CDR1 SGHKS, CDR2 YYEKEE (reference sequence). The CDR3 has 14 residues. The trim removed 1 base at V and 3 bases at J, leaving 4 bases unmatched. The data were produced by immunoSEQ multiplex PCR, yet TCRdb's version contains in-frame clones alone and is incomplete. The sample records tens of thousands of clones, roughly 94% being singletons. This sequence was found in a human donor in good health. The rearrangement uses TRBV5-5 and TRBJ2-7; 7 bases line up with TRBD2. The material sequenced was T cells isolated from PBMCs. The CDR3, as DNA: TGTGCCAGCAGCTTGCTCGGGAGGATCTACGAGCAGTACTTC. Translation: CASSLLGRIYEQYF.